This T cell receptor beta chain was recorded in a study of cytomegalovirus exposure and HLA in healthy donors. Regarding the study as a whole: A missense DCLRE1C variant was associated with V- and J-gene trimming of TCR beta chains in a later analysis, and an independent cohort replicated the association. Per a later analysis, HLA-associated TCR beta chains showed more clonal expansion than other, equally common TCR beta chains.

Primers for the PCR totalled 60 Vbeta and 13 Jbeta. The table came from immunoSEQ multiplex PCR; TCRdb's copy has only in-frame clones and leaves some out. The table records 250,000 to 350,000 clones, roughly two thirds of them present only once. Regarding this clone: Its antigen is not identified.

Germline CDR1 reads ENHRY; CDR2 reads SYGVKD. The CDR3 is 13 amino acids. The J segment lost 0 bases and the V segment lost 8 bases, leaving 2 bases of the junction unmatched. The origin of this receptor is a female donor in good health and CMV-seronegative. Sequencing input: PBMCs. This sequence joins TRBV10-3 and TRBJ1-1; the match to TRBD1 covers 8 bases. The DNA for the CDR3 is TGTGCCATCTCGGACAGGGTGAACACTGAAGCTTTCTTT. This translates into CAISDRVNTEAFF.